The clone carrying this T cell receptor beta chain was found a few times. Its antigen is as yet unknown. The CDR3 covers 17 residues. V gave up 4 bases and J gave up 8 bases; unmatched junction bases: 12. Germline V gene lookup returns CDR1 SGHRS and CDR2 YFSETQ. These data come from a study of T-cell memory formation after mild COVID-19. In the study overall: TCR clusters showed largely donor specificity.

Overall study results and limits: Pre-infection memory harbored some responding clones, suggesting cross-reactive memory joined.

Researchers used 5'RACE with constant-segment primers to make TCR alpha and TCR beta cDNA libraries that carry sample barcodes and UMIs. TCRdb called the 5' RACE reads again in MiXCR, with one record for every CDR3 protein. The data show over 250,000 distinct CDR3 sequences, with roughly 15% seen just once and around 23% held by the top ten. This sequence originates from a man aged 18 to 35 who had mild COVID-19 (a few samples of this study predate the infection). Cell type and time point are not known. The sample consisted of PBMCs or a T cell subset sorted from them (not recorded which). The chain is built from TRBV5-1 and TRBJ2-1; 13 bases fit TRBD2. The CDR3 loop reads CASSVGLAGARLDEQFF. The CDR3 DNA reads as TGCGCCAGCAGCGTAGGACTAGCGGGGGCCCGCCTGGATGAGCAGTTCTTC.